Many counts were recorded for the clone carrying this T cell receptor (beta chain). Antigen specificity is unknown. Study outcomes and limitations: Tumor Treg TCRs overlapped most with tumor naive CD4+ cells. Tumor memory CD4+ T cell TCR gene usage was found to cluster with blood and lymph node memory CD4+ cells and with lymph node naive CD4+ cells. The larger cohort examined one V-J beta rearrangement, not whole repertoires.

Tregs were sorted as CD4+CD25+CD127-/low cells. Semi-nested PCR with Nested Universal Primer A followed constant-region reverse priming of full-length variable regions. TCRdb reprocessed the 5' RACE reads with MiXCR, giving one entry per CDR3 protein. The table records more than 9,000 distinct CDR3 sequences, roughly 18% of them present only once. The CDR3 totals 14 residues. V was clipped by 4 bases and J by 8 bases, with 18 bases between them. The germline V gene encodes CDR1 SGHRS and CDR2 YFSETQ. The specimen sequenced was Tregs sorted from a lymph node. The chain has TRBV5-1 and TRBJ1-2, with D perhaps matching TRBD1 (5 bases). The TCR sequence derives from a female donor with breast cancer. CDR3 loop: CASSPQARGEGYTF. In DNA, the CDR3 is TGCGCCAGCAGCCCCCAGGCCCGGGGGGAAGGCTACACCTTC.